Listed below are T cell receptor beta chains from one sample, sequenced in a study of blood T cells in healthy people across ages. TCRdb processed the 5' RACE reads anew with MiXCR; each CDR3 protein has one entry. The profile shows approximately 1,000,000 distinct CDR3 sequences, under 45% of them singletons. Sequenced sample: blood. The receptor set was obtained from a woman aged 60 to 75 in good health. Each CDR3 is given with its conserved first and last residue. D genes are given only for firm matches. Clone sizes are given selectively: once, few, many, or a class where the clone is expanded.

j_call d_call clone_size v_call cdr3_aa cdr3_nt
TRBJ2-7 - - TRBV6-5 CASSTRSEQYF TGTGCCAGCAGTACCCGATCCGAGCAGTACTTC
TRBJ1-4 - - TRBV20-1 CSARDLRRSNEKLFF TGCAGTGCTAGGGACCTTCGACGGTCTAATGAAAAACTGTTTTTT
TRBJ1-5 - many TRBV29-1 CSVEEGSNQPQHF TGCAGCGTTGAAGAGGGGAGCAATCAGCCCCAGCATTTT
TRBJ2-1 TRBD2 once TRBV6-6 CASSYSGTSGFYNEQFF TGTGCCAGCAGTTACTCCGGGACTAGCGGGTTCTACAATGAGCAGTTCTTC
TRBJ2-5 - - TRBV30 CAWSSPGALETQYF TGTGCCTGGAGTTCACCGGGGGCGTTGGAGACCCAGTACTTC
TRBJ2-1 - many TRBV20-1 CSARDDVRHGLGSYNEQFF TGCAGTGCTAGAGATGACGTCCGACACGGCCTCGGCAGCTACAATGAGCAGTTCTTC
TRBJ1-2 TRBD1 - TRBV25-1 CATSGTGGFHGYTF TGTGCCACCTCCGGGACAGGGGGGTTCCATGGCTACACCTTC
TRBJ1-5 - - TRBV20-1 CSASRGTKNQPQHF TGCAGTGCTAGCCGCGGGACAAAAAATCAGCCCCAGCATTTT
TRBJ1-5 - - TRBV10-3 CAISEKRGDQPQHF TGTGCCATCAGTGAGAAAAGGGGGGATCAGCCCCAGCATTTT
TRBJ2-5 - few TRBV3-1 CASSPAFDQVNGETQYF TGTGCCAGCAGCCCCGCATTCGACCAGGTGAATGGAGAGACCCAGTACTTC
TRBJ1-5 TRBD1 few TRBV7-9 CASSPGTGDNQPQHF TGTGCCAGCAGCCCGGGGACAGGGGACAATCAGCCCCAGCATTTT
TRBJ2-5 - few TRBV2 CASSEAPSLELGETQYF TGTGCCAGCAGTGAAGCCCCCTCCCTGGAGCTCGGGGAGACCCAGTACTTC
TRBJ2-3 TRBD2 - TRBV20-1 CSARDAGGFTDTQYF TGCAGTGCTAGAGATGCGGGAGGGTTCACAGATACGCAGTATTTT
TRBJ2-7 TRBD2 - TRBV10-3 CAISQAGGEYERYF TGTGCCATCAGTCAAGCGGGAGGAGAGTACGAGCGGTACTTC
TRBJ2-5 - - TRBV5-1 CASSLSAGRETQYF TGCGCCAGCAGCTTGTCTGCAGGGAGGGAGACCCAGTACTTC
TRBJ2-1 - few TRBV29-1 CSVAGAPFSHEQFF TGCAGCGTTGCGGGAGCCCCCTTCAGCCATGAGCAGTTCTTC
TRBJ2-3 TRBD2 few TRBV9 CASSVAERESDTQYF TGTGCCAGCAGCGTAGCAGAGCGGGAATCAGATACGCAGTATTTT
TRBJ2-5 - - TRBV18 CASSPLGRSGVETQYF TGTGCCAGCTCACCACTCGGGCGTTCGGGGGTGGAGACCCAGTACTTC